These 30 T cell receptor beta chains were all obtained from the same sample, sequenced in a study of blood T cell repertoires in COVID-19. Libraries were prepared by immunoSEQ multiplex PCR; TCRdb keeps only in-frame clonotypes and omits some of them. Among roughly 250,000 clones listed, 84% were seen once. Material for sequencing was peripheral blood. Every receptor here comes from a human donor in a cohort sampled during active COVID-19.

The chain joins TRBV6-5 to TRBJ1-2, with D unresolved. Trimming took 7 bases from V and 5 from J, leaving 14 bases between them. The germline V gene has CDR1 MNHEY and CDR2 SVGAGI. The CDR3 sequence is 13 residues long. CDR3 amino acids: CASNPFPGYGYTF. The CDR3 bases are TGTGCCAGCAATCCCTTTCCGGGGTATGGCTACACCTTC.

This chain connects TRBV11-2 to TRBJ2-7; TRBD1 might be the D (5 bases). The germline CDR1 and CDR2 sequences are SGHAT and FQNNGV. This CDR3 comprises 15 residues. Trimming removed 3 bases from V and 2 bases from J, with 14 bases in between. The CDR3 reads CASSFSRALTYEQYF. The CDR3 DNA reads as TGTGCCAGCAGCTTTAGCAGGGCCCTAACCTACGAGCAGTACTTC. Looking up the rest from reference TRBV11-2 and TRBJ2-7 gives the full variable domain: EAGVAQSPRYKIIEKRQSVAFWCNPISGHATLYWYQQILGQGPKLLIQFQNNGVVDDSQLPKDRFSAERLKGVDSTLKIQPAKLEDSAVYLCASSFSRALTYEQYFGPGTRLTVT.

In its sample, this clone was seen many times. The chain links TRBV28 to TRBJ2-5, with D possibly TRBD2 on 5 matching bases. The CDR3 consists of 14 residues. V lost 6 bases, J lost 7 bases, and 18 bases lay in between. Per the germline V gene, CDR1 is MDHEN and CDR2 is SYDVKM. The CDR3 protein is CASSLATAIGTQYF. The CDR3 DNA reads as TGTGCCAGCAGCCTAGCCACCGCAATCGGGACCCAGTACTTC. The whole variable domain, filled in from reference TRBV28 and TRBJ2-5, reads DVKVTQSSRYLVKRTGEKVFLECVQDMDHENMFWYRQDPGLGLRLIYFSYDVKMKEKGDIPEGYSVSREKKERFSLILESASTNQTSMYLCASSLATAIGTQYFGPGTRLLVL.

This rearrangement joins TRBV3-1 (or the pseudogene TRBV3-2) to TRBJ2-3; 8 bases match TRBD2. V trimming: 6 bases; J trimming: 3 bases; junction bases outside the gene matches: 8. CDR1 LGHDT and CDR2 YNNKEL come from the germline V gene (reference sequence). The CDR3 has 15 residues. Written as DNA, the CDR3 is TGTGCCAGCAGGGAAAGCGGGAGAAGGACAGATACGCAGTATTTT. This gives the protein CASRESGRRTDTQYF.

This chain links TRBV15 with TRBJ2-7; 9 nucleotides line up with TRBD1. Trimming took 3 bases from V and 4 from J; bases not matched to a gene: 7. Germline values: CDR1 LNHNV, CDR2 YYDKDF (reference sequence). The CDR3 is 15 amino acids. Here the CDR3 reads CATSRDGTGRYEQYF. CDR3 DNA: TGTGCCACCAGCAGGGACGGGACAGGGAGATACGAGCAGTACTTC.

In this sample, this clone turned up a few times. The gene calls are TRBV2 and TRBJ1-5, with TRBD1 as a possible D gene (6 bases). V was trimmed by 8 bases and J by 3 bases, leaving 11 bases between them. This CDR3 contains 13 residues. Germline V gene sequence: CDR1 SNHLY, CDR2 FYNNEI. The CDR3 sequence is CASLRDTNQPQHF. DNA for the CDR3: TGTGCCAGCCTACGGGACACCAATCAGCCCCAGCATTTT.

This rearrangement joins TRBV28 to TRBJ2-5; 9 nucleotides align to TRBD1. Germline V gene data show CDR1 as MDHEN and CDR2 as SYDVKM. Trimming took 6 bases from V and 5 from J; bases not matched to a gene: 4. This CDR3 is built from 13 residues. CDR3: CASRRDRGETQYF. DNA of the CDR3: TGTGCCAGCAGGAGAGACAGGGGGGAGACCCAGTACTTC.

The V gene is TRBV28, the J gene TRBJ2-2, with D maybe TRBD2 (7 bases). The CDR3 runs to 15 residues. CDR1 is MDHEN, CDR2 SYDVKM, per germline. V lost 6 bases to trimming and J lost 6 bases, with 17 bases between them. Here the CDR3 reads CASSPGEGGAGELFF. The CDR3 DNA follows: TGTGCCAGCAGCCCCGGGGAGGGGGGGGCCGGGGAGCTGTTTTTT.

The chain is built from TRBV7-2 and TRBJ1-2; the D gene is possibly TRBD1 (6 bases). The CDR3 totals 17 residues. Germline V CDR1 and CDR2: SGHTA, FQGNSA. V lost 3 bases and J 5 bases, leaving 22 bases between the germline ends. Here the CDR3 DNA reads TGTGCCAGCAGCTTCCCCAACGGGGGGGGCAGTGGATATGGCTACACCTTC. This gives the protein CASSFPNGGGSGYGYTF.

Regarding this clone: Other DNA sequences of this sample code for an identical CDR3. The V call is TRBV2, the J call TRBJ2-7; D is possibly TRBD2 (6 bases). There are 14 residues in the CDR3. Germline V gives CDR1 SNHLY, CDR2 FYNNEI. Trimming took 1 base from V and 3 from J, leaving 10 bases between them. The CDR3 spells CASSEGRGNYEQYF. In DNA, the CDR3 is TGTGCCAGCAGTGAAGGCCGGGGGAACTACGAGCAGTACTTC.

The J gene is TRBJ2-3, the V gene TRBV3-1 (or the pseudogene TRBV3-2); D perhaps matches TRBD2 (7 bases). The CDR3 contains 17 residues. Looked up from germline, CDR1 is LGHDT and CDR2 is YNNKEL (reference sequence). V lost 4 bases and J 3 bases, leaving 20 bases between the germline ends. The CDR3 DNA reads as TGTGCCAGCAGCCCCGGGAGAGGGGGGGCCGAAACAGATACGCAGTATTTT. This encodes CASSPGRGGAETDTQYF.

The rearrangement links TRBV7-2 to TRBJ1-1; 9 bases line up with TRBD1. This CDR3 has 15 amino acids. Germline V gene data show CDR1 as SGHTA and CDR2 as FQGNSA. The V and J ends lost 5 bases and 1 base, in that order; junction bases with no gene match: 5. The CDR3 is CASSGQGSRNTEAFF. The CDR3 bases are TGTGCCAGCAGCGGACAGGGGTCAAGGAACACTGAAGCTTTCTTT.

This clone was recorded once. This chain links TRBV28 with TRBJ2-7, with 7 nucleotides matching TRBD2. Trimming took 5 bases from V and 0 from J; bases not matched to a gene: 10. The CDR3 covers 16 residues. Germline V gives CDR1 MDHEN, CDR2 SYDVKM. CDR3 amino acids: CASSRPGAGSSYEQYF. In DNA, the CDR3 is TGTGCCAGCAGTCGCCCCGGAGCGGGATCCTCCTACGAGCAGTACTTC.

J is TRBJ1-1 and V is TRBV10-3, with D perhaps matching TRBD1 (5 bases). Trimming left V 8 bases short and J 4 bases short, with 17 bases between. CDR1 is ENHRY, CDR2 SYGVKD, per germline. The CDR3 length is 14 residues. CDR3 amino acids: CAILGSGRVTEAFF. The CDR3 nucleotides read TGTGCCATCTTGGGTTCAGGGAGGGTCACTGAAGCTTTCTTT.

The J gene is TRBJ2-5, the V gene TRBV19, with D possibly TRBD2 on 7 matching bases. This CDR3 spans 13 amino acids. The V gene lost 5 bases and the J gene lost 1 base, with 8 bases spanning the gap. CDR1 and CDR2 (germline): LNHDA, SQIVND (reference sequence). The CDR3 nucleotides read TGTGCCAGTAGTCGGGGGGCCCAAGAGACCCAGTACTTC. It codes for CASSRGAQETQYF.

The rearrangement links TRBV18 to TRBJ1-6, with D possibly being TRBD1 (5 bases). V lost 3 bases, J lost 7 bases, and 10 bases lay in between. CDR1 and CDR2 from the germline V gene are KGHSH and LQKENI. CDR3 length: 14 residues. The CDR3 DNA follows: TGTGCCAGCTCACCGCAGGGTCCCAATTCACCCCTCCACTTT. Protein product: CASSPQGPNSPLHF.

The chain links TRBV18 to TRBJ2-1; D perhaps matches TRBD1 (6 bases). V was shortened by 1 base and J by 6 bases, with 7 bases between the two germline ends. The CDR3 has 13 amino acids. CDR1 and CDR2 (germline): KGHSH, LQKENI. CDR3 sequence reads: CASSPQQGNEQFF. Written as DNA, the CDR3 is TGTGCCAGCTCACCACAACAGGGCAATGAGCAGTTCTTC. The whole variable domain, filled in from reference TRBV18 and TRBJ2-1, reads NAGVMQNPRHLVRRRGQEARLRCSPMKGHSHVYWYRQLPEEGLKFMVYLQKENIIDESGMPKERFSAEFPKEGPSILRIQQVVRGDSAAYFCASSPQQGNEQFFGPGTRLTVL.

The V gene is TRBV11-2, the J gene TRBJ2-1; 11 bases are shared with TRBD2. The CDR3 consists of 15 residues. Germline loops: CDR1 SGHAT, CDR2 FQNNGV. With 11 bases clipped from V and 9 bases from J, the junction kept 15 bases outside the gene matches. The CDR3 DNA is TGTGCCTCACGACTAGCGGGATCTATCCCCGGTGAGCAGTTCTTC. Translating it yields CASRLAGSIPGEQFF.

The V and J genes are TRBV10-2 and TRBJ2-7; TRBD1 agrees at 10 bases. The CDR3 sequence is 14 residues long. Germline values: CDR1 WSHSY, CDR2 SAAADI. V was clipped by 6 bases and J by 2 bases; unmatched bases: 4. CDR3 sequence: CASSSGTGAYEQYF. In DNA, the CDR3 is TGCGCCAGCAGCTCCGGGACAGGGGCCTACGAGCAGTACTTC.

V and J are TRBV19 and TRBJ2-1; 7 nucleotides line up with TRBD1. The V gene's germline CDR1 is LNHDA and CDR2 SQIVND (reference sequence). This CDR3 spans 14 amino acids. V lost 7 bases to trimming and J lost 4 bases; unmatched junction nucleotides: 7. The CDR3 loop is CASTQGDFYNEQFF. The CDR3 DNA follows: TGTGCCAGTACTCAGGGGGATTTTTACAATGAGCAGTTCTTC. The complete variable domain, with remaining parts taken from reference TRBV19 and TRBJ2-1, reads DGGITQSPKYLFRKEGQNVTLSCEQNLNHDAMYWYRQDPGQGLRLIYYSQIVNDFQKGDIAEGYSVSREKKESFPLTVTSAQKNPTAFYLCASTQGDFYNEQFFGPGTRLTVL.

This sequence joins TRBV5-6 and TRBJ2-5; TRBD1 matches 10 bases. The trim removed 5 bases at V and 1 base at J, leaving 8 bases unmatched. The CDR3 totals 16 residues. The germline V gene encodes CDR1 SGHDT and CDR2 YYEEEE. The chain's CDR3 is CASSTWTGGTQETQYF. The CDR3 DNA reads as TGTGCCAGCAGTACCTGGACAGGGGGAACCCAAGAGACCCAGTACTTC.

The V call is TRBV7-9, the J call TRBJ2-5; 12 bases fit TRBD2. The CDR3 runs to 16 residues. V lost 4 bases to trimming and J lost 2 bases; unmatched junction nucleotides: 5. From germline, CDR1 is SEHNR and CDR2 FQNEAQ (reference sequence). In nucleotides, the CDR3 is TGTGCCAGCAGCTCCACTAGCGGGAGGAAACAAGAGACCCAGTACTTC. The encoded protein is CASSSTSGRKQETQYF.

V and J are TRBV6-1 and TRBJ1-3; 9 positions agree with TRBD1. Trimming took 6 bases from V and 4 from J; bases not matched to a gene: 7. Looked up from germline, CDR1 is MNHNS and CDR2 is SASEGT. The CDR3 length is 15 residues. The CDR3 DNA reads TGTGCCAGCAGAGCCGGTGACAGGGGGGGAAACACCATATATTTT. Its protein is CASRAGDRGGNTIYF.

CDR3 in DNA: TGTGCCAGCAGTCCGACTAGCCTGGCGACCTACGAGCAGTACTTC. As protein: CASSPTSLATYEQYF. This sequence joins TRBV28 and TRBJ2-7, with 7 bases aligning to TRBD2. The CDR3 is 15 amino acids. The junction had 9 bases not matched to a gene; V was cut back by 5 bases and J by 2 bases. The germline V gene encodes CDR1 MDHEN and CDR2 SYDVKM.

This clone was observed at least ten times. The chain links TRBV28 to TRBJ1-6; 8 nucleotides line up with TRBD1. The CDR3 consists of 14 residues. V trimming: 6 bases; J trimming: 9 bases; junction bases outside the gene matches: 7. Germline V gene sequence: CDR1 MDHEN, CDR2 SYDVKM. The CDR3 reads CASRTGTGGSPLHF. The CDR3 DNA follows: TGTGCCAGCAGAACCGGGACAGGTGGTTCACCCCTCCACTTT.

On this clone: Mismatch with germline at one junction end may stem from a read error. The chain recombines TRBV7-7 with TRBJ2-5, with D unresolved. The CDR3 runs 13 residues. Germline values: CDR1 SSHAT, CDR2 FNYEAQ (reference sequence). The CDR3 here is CASSFYRQETQYF. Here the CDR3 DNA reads TGTGCTAGCAGCTTTTACAGACAAGAGACCCAGTACTTC.

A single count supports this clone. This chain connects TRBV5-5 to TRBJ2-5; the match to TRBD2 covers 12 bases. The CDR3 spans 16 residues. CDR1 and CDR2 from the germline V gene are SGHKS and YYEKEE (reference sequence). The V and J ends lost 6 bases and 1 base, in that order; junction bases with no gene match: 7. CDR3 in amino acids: CASTLGTSGPQETQYF. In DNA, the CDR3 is TGTGCCAGCACCCTAGGGACTAGCGGGCCCCAAGAGACCCAGTACTTC. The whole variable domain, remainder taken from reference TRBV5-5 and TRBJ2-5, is DAGVTQSPTHLIKTRGQQVTLRCSPISGHKSVSWYQQVLGQGPQFIFQYYEKEERGRGNFPDRFSARQFPNYSSELNVNALLLGDSALYLCASTLGTSGPQETQYFGPGTRLLVL.

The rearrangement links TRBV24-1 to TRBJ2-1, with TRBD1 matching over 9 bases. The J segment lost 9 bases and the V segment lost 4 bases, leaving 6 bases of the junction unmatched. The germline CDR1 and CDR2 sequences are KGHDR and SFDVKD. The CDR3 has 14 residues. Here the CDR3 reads CATSETGGGTEQFF. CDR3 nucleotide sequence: TGTGCCACCAGTGAGACAGGGGGAGGAACTGAGCAGTTCTTC.

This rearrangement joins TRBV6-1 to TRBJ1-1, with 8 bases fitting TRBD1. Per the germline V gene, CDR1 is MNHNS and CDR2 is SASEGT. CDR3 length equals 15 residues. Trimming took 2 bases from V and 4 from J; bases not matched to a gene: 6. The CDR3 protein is CASSESTGGGTEAFF. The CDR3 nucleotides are TGTGCCAGCAGTGAAAGTACAGGGGGAGGCACTGAAGCTTTCTTT.

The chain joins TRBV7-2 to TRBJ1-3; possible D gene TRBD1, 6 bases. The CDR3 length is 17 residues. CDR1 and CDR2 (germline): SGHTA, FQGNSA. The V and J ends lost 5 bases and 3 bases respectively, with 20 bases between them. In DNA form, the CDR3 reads TGTGCCAGCAGCAGCCAACCACCGGGACACAATGGAAACACCATATATTTT. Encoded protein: CASSSQPPGHNGNTIYF.